This TCR beta chain was identified during a study of T cell repertoires in cytomegalovirus infection. The CDR3 has 13 amino acids. Germline CDR1 reads MDHEN; CDR2 reads SYDVKM. Trimming cost V 6 bases and J 3 bases, with 12 bases left between them. Study-wide findings and caveats: Of the TCR beta families, the public ones yielded a cumulative frequency that identified carriers of CMV plus the relevant HLA.

Concerning this clonotype itself: The antigen remains undetermined.

TCRdb processed the reads anew with MiXCR; each CDR3 protein has one entry. This sample has a few hundred thousand distinct CDR3 sequences; about 35% occur once, and the top ten carry roughly 14%. The TCR originated in a human donor in good health (CMV status not recorded). Some clones in this sample may be carry-over from other donors' samples. The sample here was cultured PBMCs, taken from culture after CMV antigen stimulation. The rearrangement links TRBV28 to TRBJ2-7; weak D call: TRBD1 (6 bases). The CDR3 coding sequence is TGTGCCAGCAGGACAGGACGCTACTACGAGCAGTACTTC. It codes for CASRTGRYYEQYF.